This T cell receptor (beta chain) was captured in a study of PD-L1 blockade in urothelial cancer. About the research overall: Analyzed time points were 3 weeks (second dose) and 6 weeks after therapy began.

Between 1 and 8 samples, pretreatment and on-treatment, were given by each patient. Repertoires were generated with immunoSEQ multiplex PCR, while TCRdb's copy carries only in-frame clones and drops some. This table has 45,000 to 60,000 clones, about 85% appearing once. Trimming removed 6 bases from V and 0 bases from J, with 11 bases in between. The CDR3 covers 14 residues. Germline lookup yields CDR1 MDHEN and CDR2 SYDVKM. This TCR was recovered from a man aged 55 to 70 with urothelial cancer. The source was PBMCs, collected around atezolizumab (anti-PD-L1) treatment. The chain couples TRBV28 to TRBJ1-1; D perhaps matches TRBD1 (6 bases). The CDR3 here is CASSKQGMNTEAFF. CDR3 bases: TGTGCCAGCAGCAAACAGGGTATGAACACTGAAGCTTTCTTT.